The 25 T cell receptor beta chains below all came from one sample that was sequenced in a study of beta chain features in type 1 diabetes. Their specific antigens are unknown. Expressed TCRB transcripts were sequenced, since all the RNA that had been isolated was reverse transcribed. Clones were read by immunoSEQ multiplex PCR, and TCRdb kept only the in-frame ones, dropping some. This table has roughly 290,000 clones, 15% appearing once. Study-wide points: Within each of all four CD4+ subsets, Type 1 diabetes patients had TCRB CDR3s that were moderately but significantly shorter.

The material sequenced was naive CD4+ T cells from blood. Receptors were obtained from a man between 18 and 29 years old with type 1 diabetes.

V and J are TRBV10-1 and TRBJ2-5; TRBD1 is a possible D gene (5 bases). Per germline, CDR1 WNHNN and CDR2 SYGVQD (reference sequence). The length of the CDR3 is 13 residues. V was shortened by 0 bases and J by 7 bases, with 9 bases between the two germline ends. The CDR3 sequence is CASSESQAGTQYF. CDR3 DNA: TGCGCCAGCAGTGAGTCACAGGCTGGGACCCAGTACTTC.

J is TRBJ2-7 and V is TRBV19, with D unclear. This CDR3 contains 14 residues. From germline, CDR1 is LNHDA and CDR2 SQIVND (reference sequence). The V and J ends lost 6 bases and 3 bases respectively, with 15 bases between them. CDR3 residues: CASSPRSVVYEQYF. The CDR3 DNA sequence: TGTGCCAGTAGCCCCAGGTCGGTGGTCTACGAGCAGTACTTC.

V is TRBV30 and J is TRBJ1-2; 9 bases fit TRBD1. The CDR3 runs 13 residues. From germline, CDR1 is GTSNPN and CDR2 SVGIG (reference sequence). The V segment lost 4 bases and the J segment 4 bases; nucleotides outside the gene matches: 4. CDR3: CAWTQDRGYGYTF. The CDR3 DNA reads as TGTGCCTGGACACAGGACAGGGGCTATGGCTACACCTTC.

The V and J genes are TRBV5-1 and TRBJ2-2; TRBD1 matches at 9 bases. V dropped 3 bases and J dropped 3; count of bases not matched to a gene: 6. This CDR3 region has 16 residues. Germline lookup yields CDR1 SGHRS and CDR2 YFSETQ. Here the CDR3 DNA reads TGCGCCAGCAGCTCTTACACAGGGGGCGACACCGGGGAGCTGTTTTTT. It codes for CASSSYTGGDTGELFF.

Written as DNA, the CDR3 is TGTGCCAGCAGTTTATTAAGGTCCACGGGGACGCAGTATTTT. It is translated as CASSLLRSTGTQYF. The chain carries TRBV28 and TRBJ2-3, with D perhaps TRBD2 (5 bases). Trimming cost V 1 base and J 9 bases, with 14 bases left between them. Germline CDR1 and CDR2: MDHEN and SYDVKM. The CDR3 is made up of 14 amino acids.

This clone turned up a few times. V gene TRBV7-9 combines with J gene TRBJ2-7; weak D call: TRBD1 (5 bases). V lost 3 bases and J 5 bases, leaving 8 bases between the germline ends. The germline V gene has CDR1 SEHNR and CDR2 FQNEAQ (reference sequence). The CDR3 totals 12 residues. The CDR3 region has the DNA TGTGCCAGCAGCTTGATACAGGACGAGCAGTACTTC. This gives the protein CASSLIQDEQYF.

This rearrangement joins TRBV28 to TRBJ2-3, with D possibly matching TRBD2 (5 bases). This CDR3 spans 15 amino acids. Germline CDR1 and CDR2: MDHEN and SYDVKM. V was clipped by 6 bases and J by 4 bases, with 17 bases between them. In nucleotides, the CDR3 is TGTGCCAGCAGGTCCCCTAGCAATTTGGCAGATACGCAGTATTTT. Protein sequence: CASRSPSNLADTQYF.

A few counts support this clone. The chain uses TRBV28 and TRBJ2-4; 7 nucleotides agree with TRBD2. V lost 3 bases, J lost 0 bases, and 11 bases stayed unmatched. The CDR3 is 18 residues long. Germline CDR1 and CDR2: MDHEN and SYDVKM. The CDR3 DNA is TGTGCCAGCAGTTTCTGGGCTAGCGGCGATCTAGCCAAAAACATTCAGTACTTC. It encodes CASSFWASGDLAKNIQYF.

The chain uses TRBV7-2 and TRBJ2-7; 9 bases fit TRBD1. The CDR3 loop spans 14 amino acids. Germline V gene sequence: CDR1 SGHTA, CDR2 FQGNSA. V shed 5 bases, J shed 2 bases, and the junction held 4 bases outside the gene matches. In nucleotides, the CDR3 is TGTGCCAGCAGCGCCGACAGGGGGGCCTACGAGCAGTACTTC. Protein sequence: CASSADRGAYEQYF.

The sample holds a few counts of this clone. The CDR3 region is CASNSVTGRTEAFF. The CDR3 region has the DNA TGTGCCAGCAACAGCGTGACAGGGAGGACTGAAGCTTTCTTT. The J gene is TRBJ1-1, the V gene TRBV7-9; 7 bases match TRBD1. Germline CDR1 is SEHNR and CDR2 is FQNEAQ (reference sequence). Losses at the gene ends were 7 bases for V and 5 bases for J; bases not matched to a gene: 10. CDR3 length equals 14 residues.

This chain links TRBV5-1 with TRBJ2-1; 10 nucleotides align to TRBD2. The CDR3 is 15 residues long. J lost 4 bases, V lost 3 bases, and 4 bases had no gene match. The germline V gene encodes CDR1 SGHRS and CDR2 YFSETQ. The DNA for the CDR3 is TGCGCCAGCAGCTCACTAGCGGGGACTTACAATGAGCAGTTCTTC. As protein: CASSSLAGTYNEQFF. Full variable domain (outside the CDR3, taken from reference TRBV5-1 and TRBJ2-1): KAGVTQTPRYLIKTRGQQVTLSCSPISGHRSVSWYQQTPGQGLQFLFEYFSETQRNKGNFPGRFSGRQFSNSRSEMNVSTLELGDSALYLCASSSLAGTYNEQFFGPGTRLTVL.

The chain couples TRBV5-4 to TRBJ2-3; the D is unclear. The CDR3 has 14 residues. Germline V lookup: CDR1 SGHNT, CDR2 YYREEE (reference sequence). The V end was cut by 3 bases, the J end by 2 bases, with 10 bases between. The CDR3 protein is CASSSAADTDTQYF. The CDR3, as DNA: TGTGCCAGCAGCTCCGCGGCAGACACAGATACGCAGTATTTT.

This chain uses TRBV6-5 with TRBJ2-7, with TRBD1 as a possible D gene (5 bases). Germline values: CDR1 MNHEY, CDR2 SVGAGI. The CDR3 has 14 amino acids. With 6 bases removed from V and 6 bases from J, the gap between germline ends came to 18 bases. The DNA for the CDR3 is TGTGCCAGCAGCATTCAAGGGGAATCGGGCGAGCAGTACTTC. Translation: CASSIQGESGEQYF.

The genes are TRBV10-3 and TRBJ2-5; TRBD2 aligns across 9 bases. Germline lookup yields CDR1 ENHRY and CDR2 SYGVKD. J lost 5 bases, V lost 4 bases, and 5 bases had no gene match. This CDR3 is built from 14 residues. The CDR3 nucleotides read TGTGCCATCAGTGGTGCGGGGGGGCTCGAGACCCAGTACTTC. Its protein product is CAISGAGGLETQYF.

This clone was found a few times. The chain recombines TRBV7-2 with TRBJ1-5; no clear D gene. CDR1 SGHTA and CDR2 FQGNSA come from the germline V gene. V was pared by 2 bases and J by 2 bases, with 4 bases between. The CDR3 has 13 residues. DNA for the CDR3: TGTGCCAGCAGCTTAAGAGGCAATCAGCCCCAGCATTTT. Protein sequence: CASSLRGNQPQHF.

V and J are TRBV28 and TRBJ2-7, with 9 positions matching TRBD2. This CDR3 is built from 15 residues. V dropped 6 bases and J dropped 0; count of bases not matched to a gene: 6. Looked up from germline, CDR1 is MDHEN and CDR2 is SYDVKM. DNA of the CDR3: TGTGCCAGCAGATTTAGCGGGAGTTTCTCCTACGAGCAGTACTTC. Its translation is CASRFSGSFSYEQYF.

This clone was seen a few times. Other nucleotide sequences in the sample specify the same CDR3. This sequence joins TRBV5-1 and TRBJ1-2; TRBD1 might be the D (5 bases). Trimming shortened V by 0 bases and J by 8 bases, and 11 bases separated the two germline ends. The CDR3 is 13 residues long. Germline lookup yields CDR1 SGHRS and CDR2 YFSETQ. The DNA of the CDR3 is TGCGCCAGCAGCTTGGAGCAGGGTAGAGGCTACACCTTC. Its translation is CASSLEQGRGYTF.

V and J are TRBV5-1 and TRBJ2-1; 7 bases map to TRBD1. The CDR3 has 16 residues. After removal of 2 bases from V and 2 bases from J, the junction contained 7 bases not matched to a gene. Germline CDR1 is SGHRS and CDR2 is YFSETQ. The CDR3 sequence: CASSLDTGAAYNEQFF. The CDR3 bases are TGCGCCAGCAGCTTAGATACAGGGGCTGCCTACAATGAGCAGTTCTTC.

This clone was seen only once. V and J are TRBV28 and TRBJ2-1; 9 bases map to TRBD2. V gave up 3 bases and J gave up 5 bases; unmatched junction bases: 8. There are 16 residues in the CDR3. The germline V gene encodes CDR1 MDHEN and CDR2 SYDVKM. The CDR3 DNA sequence: TGTGCCAGCAGTTTGGCCGGGACTAGCAGAGACAATGAGCAGTTCTTC. It translates to CASSLAGTSRDNEQFF.

This clone was counted only a few times. J is TRBJ2-1 and V is TRBV5-1, with D possibly TRBD2 on 6 matching bases. Trimming left V 4 bases short and J 2 bases short, with 7 bases between. There are 13 residues in the CDR3. Germline loops: CDR1 SGHRS, CDR2 YFSETQ. This CDR3 reads CASSGGTYNEQFF. The CDR3 nucleotides read TGCGCCAGCAGCGGCGGGACCTACAATGAGCAGTTCTTC.

This clone has more than one count but fewer than ten. The chain couples TRBV2 to TRBJ2-7; 13 bases fit TRBD2. The trim removed 5 bases at V and 6 bases at J, leaving 4 bases unmatched. This CDR3 has 14 amino acids. Per the germline V gene, CDR1 is SNHLY and CDR2 is FYNNEI. CDR3 nucleotide sequence: TGTGCCAGCAGTCCGGGACTAGCGGGACTCGAGCAGTACTTC. Protein product: CASSPGLAGLEQYF.

The chain joins TRBV5-4 to TRBJ2-6; no clear D gene. The CDR3 spans 16 residues. V lost 6 bases to trimming and J lost 0 bases, with 13 bases between them. Germline V CDR1 and CDR2: SGHNT, YYREEE (reference sequence). The CDR3 spells CASNHPLSSGANVLTF. CDR3 coding DNA: TGTGCCAGCAACCATCCCCTAAGCTCTGGGGCCAACGTCCTGACTTTC.

This clone was observed a few times. The chain is built from TRBV2 and TRBJ2-1; a possible D gene is TRBD1 (6 bases). The CDR3 runs 13 residues. Germline assignment: CDR1 SNHLY and CDR2 FYNNEI. V was pared by 3 bases and J by 13 bases, with 16 bases between. In nucleotides, the CDR3 is TGTGCCAGCAGTGAGACAAACAGGGCTGAACAGTTCTTC. This sequence encodes CASSETNRAEQFF.

J is TRBJ2-7 and V is TRBV23-1; D unresolved. Being an ORF, TRBV23-1 has a function that is uncertain. Deletions cut 4 bases from V and 1 base from J, with 20 bases between. CDR3 size: 17 residues. Here the CDR3 DNA reads TGCGCCAGCAGTCCCCCTCGCGCCCAGCGCAGTTCCTACGAGCAGTACTTC. The encoded protein is CASSPPRAQRSSYEQYF.

This clone was observed a few times. The chain links TRBV28 to TRBJ1-5, with D unclear. Trimming removed 3 bases at V and 3 bases at J, with 9 bases between. CDR1 is MDHEN, CDR2 SYDVKM, per germline. This CDR3 has 14 residues. The CDR3 is CASSLRQSNQPQHF. The DNA of the CDR3 is TGTGCCAGCAGTTTGAGGCAGTCCAATCAGCCCCAGCATTTT.